This TCR beta chain was identified in a study of blood T cell repertoires in COVID-19. The CDR3 consists of 15 residues. V lost 2 bases to trimming and J lost 4 bases; unmatched junction nucleotides: 7. Germline-derived CDR1 and CDR2 are GTSNPN and SVGIG (reference sequence). Profiled with immunoSEQ multiplex PCR; TCRdb holds only in-frame clones, not every one. The sample contains 35,000 to 50,000 clones, about 89% of which appear only once. The sequencing input was peripheral blood. The chain recombines TRBV30 with TRBJ1-5; 8 positions agree with TRBD1. This TCR derives from a woman younger than 45 in a cohort sampled during active COVID-19. The CDR3 is CAWSPWTGINQPQHF. The CDR3 DNA reads TGTGCCTGGAGTCCCTGGACAGGGATAAATCAGCCCCAGCATTTT.